The TCR beta chain under discussion was sequenced for a study of T cell changes during pregnancy in multiple sclerosis. The data were produced by immunoSEQ multiplex PCR, yet TCRdb's version contains in-frame clones alone and is incomplete. The data show approximately 48,000 clones, with around 90% seen just once and under 3.5% held by the top ten. The sequence was obtained from a female donor with multiple sclerosis, enrolled in a pregnancy study. The source material was CD8+ T cells from peripheral blood mononuclear cells, sampled before pregnancy.

CDR3 sequence (DNA): TGTGCCAGCAGCGTAGGGGCGGGGGCTAGCACAGATACGCAGTATTTT. Translated, it gives CASSVGAGASTDTQYF. J is TRBJ2-3 and V is TRBV9, with a tentative D call TRBD2 (7 bases). Trimming took 0 bases from V and 0 from J, leaving 11 bases between them. This CDR3 region has 16 residues. Per germline, CDR1 SGDLS and CDR2 YYNGEE.